Listed below are T cell receptor beta chains from one sample, sequenced in a study of blood T cell repertoires in COVID-19. Produced via immunoSEQ multiplex PCR; TCRdb's table is partial and in-frame only. The repertoire holds 410,000 or so clones, with 70% to 90% as singletons. The material sequenced was peripheral blood. The receptors shown here come from a woman aged 35 to 49 with COVID-19, enrolled during active disease. CDR3s include the opening cysteine and the closing phenylalanine or tryptophan. The D gene is left open where the match is weak. Not every row has a clone size; where given, it reads once, few, many or a size class.

v_gene	abundance	d_gene	len	j_gene	CDR3aa	CDR3nt
TRBV27	NA	TRBD1	14	TRBJ1-1	CASTDRGPDTEAFF	TGTGCCAGCACAGACAGGGGGCCCGACACTGAAGCTTTCTTT
TRBV19	NA	TRBD1	14	TRBJ1-6	CASSIQGADSPLHF	TGTGCCAGTAGTATACAGGGGGCGGATTCACCCCTCCACTTT
TRBV6-5	once	NA	15	TRBJ2-7	CASSYVAAGLDEQYF	TGTGCCAGCAGTTACGTAGCTGCGGGACTCGACGAGCAGTACTTC
TRBV2	NA	TRBD1	15	TRBJ1-2	CASSGQGALSYGYTF	TGTGCCAGCAGCGGACAGGGGGCGCTGAGCTATGGCTACACCTTC
TRBV5-5	once	NA	15	TRBJ2-7	CASSWGQGAITSQDF	NA
TRBV5-1	NA	TRBD2	20	TRBJ2-3	CASSGWTSGSRTPGTDTQYF	TGCGCCAGCAGCGGTTGGACTAGCGGGAGTCGGACCCCCGGCACAGATACGCAGTATTTT
TRBV3-1/TRBV3-2	NA	NA	12	TRBJ2-7	CASSHQASEQYF	TGTGCCAGCAGCCACCAAGCTAGCGAGCAGTACTTC
TRBV6-2/TRBV6-3	NA	TRBD1	19	TRBJ1-5	CASSYPMDRGRYSNQPQHF	TGTGCCAGCAGTTACCCTATGGACAGGGGCCGGTATAGCAATCAGCCCCAGCATTTT
TRBV5-1	NA	TRBD1	14	TRBJ1-2	CASSGGTGTDGYTF	TGCGCCAGCAGCGGAGGGACAGGGACCGATGGCTACACCTTC
TRBV7-9	NA	NA	16	TRBJ1-6	CASSLGIGQGGSPLHF	TGTGCCAGCAGCTTAGGTATCGGGCAGGGAGGATCACCCCTCCACTTT
TRBV7-2	NA	NA	14	TRBJ2-2	CASSSTRNTGELFF	TGTGCCAGCAGCTCGACTAGGAACACCGGGGAGCTGTTTTTT
TRBV28	NA	TRBD2	15	TRBJ2-1	CASSRLAGGLGEQFF	TGTGCCAGCAGTAGACTAGCGGGAGGGCTAGGGGAGCAGTTCTTC
TRBV5-4	NA	TRBD1	16	TRBJ2-2	CASSLVQGAGTGELFF	TGTGCCAGCAGCTTGGTACAGGGGGCGGGCACCGGGGAGCTGTTTTTT
TRBV12-5	NA	NA	15	TRBJ1-3	CASGSGLSSGNTIYF	TGTGCTAGTGGTTCAGGACTGAGCTCTGGAAACACCATATATTTT
TRBV11-2	NA	NA	15	TRBJ2-3	CASSLVSGSTDTQYF	TGTGCCAGCAGCTTAGTTTCCGGGAGTACAGATACGCAGTATTTT
TRBV7-8	NA	TRBD1	15	TRBJ1-2	CASSSRGEGGLGYTF	TGTGCCAGCAGCTCCAGGGGGGAAGGAGGGCTTGGCTACACCTTC
TRBV6-6	NA	NA	12	TRBJ1-1	CASIESAAGAFF	TGTGCCAGCATCGAATCCGCCGCGGGGGCTTTCTTT
TRBV5-1	NA	NA	15	TRBJ1-1	CASSLLSGRGNEAFF	TGCGCCAGCAGCTTGCTAAGTGGCAGGGGTAATGAAGCTTTCTTT
TRBV2	NA	TRBD2	15	TRBJ2-3	CASRRLAGLSDTQYF	TGTGCCAGCAGGCGACTAGCGGGGTTATCAGATACGCAGTATTTT
TRBV4-3	NA	NA	18	TRBJ2-2	CASSQSIPGHLNTGELFF	TGCGCCAGCAGCCAATCAATCCCGGGACACCTTAACACCGGGGAGCTGTTTTTT
TRBV2	NA	NA	14	TRBJ1-5	CASIGVPSNQPQHF	TGTGCCAGCATCGGGGTGCCGAGCAATCAGCCCCAGCATTTT
TRBV18	NA	NA	15	TRBJ1-3	CASSPSGTSGNTIYF	TGTGCCAGCTCACCATCCGGGACATCTGGAAACACCATATATTTT
TRBV28	NA	TRBD1	14	TRBJ2-3	CASSTLDRGDTQYF	TGTGCCAGCAGTACATTGGACAGGGGAGACACGCAGTATTTT
TRBV2	NA	TRBD1	16	TRBJ1-3	CASSGLQRGLGNTIYF	TGTGCCAGCAGTGGGCTCCAAAGGGGGCTCGGAAACACCATATATTTT
TRBV7-2	NA	TRBD1	17	TRBJ1-3	CASSLAGQLYSGNTIYF	TGTGCCAGCAGCTTAGCGGGACAGCTTTACTCTGGAAACACCATATATTTT
TRBV7-2	few	NA	17	TRBJ1-3	CASSLLAAPLSGNTIYF	TGTGCCAGCAGCTTACTGGCGGCACCCCTCTCTGGAAACACCATATATTTT
TRBV6-6	NA	NA	16	TRBJ1-2	CASSYEGPRGNYGYTF	TGTGCCAGCAGTTACGAGGGCCCACGAGGGAACTATGGCTACACCTTC
TRBV7-9	NA	NA	14	TRBJ1-1	CASMLGLVGTEAFF	TGTGCCAGCATGCTTGGGCTCGTCGGTACTGAAGCTTTCTTT
TRBV7-2	NA	NA	15	TRBJ1-4	CASSLSGATNEKLFF	TGTGCCAGCAGCTTATCGGGTGCAACTAATGAAAAACTGTTTTTT
TRBV24-1	NA	NA	14	TRBJ2-1	CATSWVGGNNEQFF	TGTGCCACCAGTTGGGTAGGGGGAAACAATGAGCAGTTCTTC
TRBV12-5	once	TRBD1	14	TRBJ2-7	CASGFAGGQREQYF	TGTGCTAGTGGTTTCGCAGGGGGCCAACGAGAGCAGTACTTC
TRBV4-1	NA	TRBD2	17	TRBJ2-3	CASSQVIAGVPTDTQYF	TGCGCCAGCAGCCAAGTAATAGCGGGAGTCCCCACAGATACGCAGTATTTT
TRBV10-3	NA	TRBD1	15	TRBJ1-4	CAISEGDRGNEKLFF	TGTGCCATCAGTGAGGGGGACAGGGGGAACGAAAAACTGTTTTTT
TRBV10-1	once	NA	12	TRBJ1-4	CASRTEAVGLFF	TGCGCCAGCCGGACAGAGGCCGTAGGGCTGTTTTTT
TRBV27	NA	TRBD1	16	TRBJ1-1	CASIDRTGSGNTEAFF	TGTGCCAGCATCGACCGGACAGGGTCGGGGAACACTGAAGCTTTCTTT
TRBV4-3	NA	NA	16	TRBJ1-2	CASSQDTARANYGYTF	TGCGCCAGCAGCCAAGATACCGCGCGAGCTAACTATGGCTACACCTTC
TRBV5-1	NA	NA	15	TRBJ2-7	CASSLVSGSSYEQYF	TGCGCCAGCAGCTTGGTGTCGGGGAGCTCCTACGAGCAGTACTTC
TRBV3-1/TRBV3-2	NA	TRBD1	15	TRBJ1-1	CASSLTSGGNTEAFF	TGTGCCAGCAGCCTAACCTCAGGGGGAAACACTGAAGCTTTCTTT
TRBV27	NA	NA	15	TRBJ1-5	CASSLRRATNQPQHF	TGTGCCAGCAGTTTAAGGAGGGCTACTAATCAGCCCCAGCATTTT
TRBV9	NA	TRBD2	18	TRBJ2-1	CASSVAWAVAGGGGEQFF	TGTGCCAGCAGCGTAGCTTGGGCAGTAGCGGGGGGAGGTGGTGAGCAGTTCTTC